The 10 T cell receptor beta chains given below trace back to one sample, sequenced in a study of blood T cell repertoires in COVID-19. Repertoires were generated with immunoSEQ multiplex PCR, while TCRdb's copy carries only in-frame clones and drops some. The sample includes about 100,000 clones, about 88% of them seen just once. The specimen sequenced was peripheral blood. The origin of the receptors is a man between 25 and 39 years old in a cohort sampled during active COVID-19.

The chain is built from TRBV11-3 and TRBJ2-2; 9 positions agree with TRBD1. Unmatched junction bases numbered 4, after V lost 3 bases and J lost 5 bases. This CDR3 has 15 amino acids. Per germline, CDR1 SGHNT and CDR2 YENEEA. The CDR3 reads CASSLDRGGTGELFF. In nucleotides, the CDR3 is TGTGCCAGCAGCTTGGACAGGGGAGGTACCGGGGAGCTGTTTTTT.

A few counts support this clone. J is TRBJ1-5 and V is TRBV5-1, with TRBD1 identical over 7 bases. CDR1 SGHRS and CDR2 YFSETQ come from the germline V gene. V was pared by 4 bases and J by 3 bases, with 13 bases of the junction left unmatched. The CDR3 has 17 residues. CDR3 sequence reads: CASSPQGQQVSNQPQHF. The CDR3 DNA sequence: TGCGCCAGCAGCCCGCAGGGACAGCAGGTCTCCAATCAGCCCCAGCATTTT.

V usage is TRBV19 and J usage is TRBJ1-1; 10 bases agree with TRBD1. This CDR3 is 18 amino acids long. CDR1 and CDR2 from the germline V gene are LNHDA and SQIVND (reference sequence). V lost 1 base and J lost 0; bases outside the gene matches: 8. DNA of the CDR3: TGTGCCAGTAGTATAGGTGGCGGGACAGGGGACATGAACACTGAAGCTTTCTTT. Residues: CASSIGGGTGDMNTEAFF.

This chain connects TRBV19 to TRBJ1-5; 8 nucleotides agree with TRBD1. The trim removed 7 bases at V and 4 bases at J, leaving 3 bases unmatched. Germline V gives CDR1 LNHDA, CDR2 SQIVND (reference sequence). The CDR3 is made up of 13 amino acids. CDR3 loop: CASMRDRNQPQHF. CDR3 DNA: TGTGCCAGTATGAGGGACAGGAATCAGCCCCAGCATTTT.

CDR3 amino acids: CASSLNSQGGDTQYF. CDR3 in DNA: TGTGCCAGCAGTTTGAACTCGCAGGGTGGAGATACGCAGTATTTT. The rearrangement uses TRBV28 and TRBJ2-3; TRBD1 is a possible D gene (5 bases). This CDR3 is 15 amino acids long. Germline loops: CDR1 MDHEN, CDR2 SYDVKM. With 3 bases removed from V and 5 bases from J, the gap between germline ends came to 15 bases. Drawing the rest from reference TRBV28 and TRBJ2-3, the complete variable domain is DVKVTQSSRYLVKRTGEKVFLECVQDMDHENMFWYRQDPGLGLRLIYFSYDVKMKEKGDIPEGYSVSREKKERFSLILESASTNQTSMYLCASSLNSQGGDTQYFGPGTRLTVL.

The chain employs TRBV7-8 and TRBJ2-3; 9 positions match TRBD1. CDR3 length: 14 residues. V was pared by 5 bases and J by 3 bases, with 3 bases of the junction left unmatched. The germline CDR1 and CDR2 sequences are SGHVS and FQNEAQ. The CDR3 coding sequence is TGTGCCAGCAGCCCGGGACAGGGAACAGATACGCAGTATTTT. Protein sequence: CASSPGQGTDTQYF.

The chain joins TRBV6-4 to TRBJ2-1, with TRBD1 matching over 7 bases. The CDR3 consists of 14 residues. Per germline, CDR1 MRHNA and CDR2 SNTAGT. With 5 bases clipped from V and 14 bases from J, the junction kept 15 bases outside the gene matches. The CDR3 region has the DNA TGTGCCAGCAGTACGCGGACAGGAGGCCCCAAAAAGTTCTTC. The encoded protein is CASSTRTGGPKKFF.

The V gene is TRBV14, the J gene TRBJ2-5, with D perhaps matching TRBD1 (5 bases). Germline V gives CDR1 SGHDN, CDR2 FVKESK. Trimming removed 1 base from V and 7 bases from J, with 13 bases in between. The CDR3 runs 14 residues. The CDR3: CASSQGTLSGTQYF. The CDR3 DNA follows: TGTGCCAGCAGCCAAGGGACACTATCGGGGACCCAGTACTTC.

This clone appeared a single time. The chain combines TRBV7-2 with TRBJ1-2; 8 nucleotides match TRBD1. Germline loops: CDR1 SGHTA, CDR2 FQGNSA. The CDR3 spans 15 residues. V trimming: 5 bases; J trimming: 5 bases; junction bases outside the gene matches: 10. The CDR3 loop reads CASSPGTGLLYGYTF. In DNA, the CDR3 is TGTGCCAGCAGCCCCGGGACAGGACTCCTTTATGGCTACACCTTC.

This sequence joins TRBV18 and TRBJ2-1, with 15 bases lining up with TRBD2. From germline, CDR1 is KGHSH and CDR2 LQKENI. The CDR3 sequence is 17 residues long. With V trimmed by 2 bases and J by 7 bases, 6 bases remained unmatched. CDR3 nucleotides: TGTGCCAGCTCACCAATCGAGGGACTAGCGGGGGGTAATGAGCAGTTCTTC. This codes for CASSPIEGLAGGNEQFF. Based on the CDR3 plus reference TRBV18 and TRBJ2-1, the full variable domain is NAGVMQNPRHLVRRRGQEARLRCSPMKGHSHVYWYRQLPEEGLKFMVYLQKENIIDESGMPKERFSAEFPKEGPSILRIQQVVRGDSAAYFCASSPIEGLAGGNEQFFGPGTRLTVL.